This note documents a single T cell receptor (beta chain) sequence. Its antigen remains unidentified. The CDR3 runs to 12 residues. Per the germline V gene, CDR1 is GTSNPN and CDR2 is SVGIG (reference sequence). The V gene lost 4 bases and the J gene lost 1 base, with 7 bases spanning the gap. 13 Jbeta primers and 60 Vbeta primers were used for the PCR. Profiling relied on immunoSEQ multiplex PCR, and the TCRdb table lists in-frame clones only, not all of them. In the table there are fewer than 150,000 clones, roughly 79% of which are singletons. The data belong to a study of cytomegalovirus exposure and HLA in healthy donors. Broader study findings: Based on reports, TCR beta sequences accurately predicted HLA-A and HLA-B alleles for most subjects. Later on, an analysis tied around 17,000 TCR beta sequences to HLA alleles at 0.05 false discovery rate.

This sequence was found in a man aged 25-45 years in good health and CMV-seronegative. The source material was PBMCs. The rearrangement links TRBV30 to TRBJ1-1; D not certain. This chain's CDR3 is CAWIQENTEAFF. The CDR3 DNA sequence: TGTGCCTGGATTCAGGAGAACACTGAAGCTTTCTTT.